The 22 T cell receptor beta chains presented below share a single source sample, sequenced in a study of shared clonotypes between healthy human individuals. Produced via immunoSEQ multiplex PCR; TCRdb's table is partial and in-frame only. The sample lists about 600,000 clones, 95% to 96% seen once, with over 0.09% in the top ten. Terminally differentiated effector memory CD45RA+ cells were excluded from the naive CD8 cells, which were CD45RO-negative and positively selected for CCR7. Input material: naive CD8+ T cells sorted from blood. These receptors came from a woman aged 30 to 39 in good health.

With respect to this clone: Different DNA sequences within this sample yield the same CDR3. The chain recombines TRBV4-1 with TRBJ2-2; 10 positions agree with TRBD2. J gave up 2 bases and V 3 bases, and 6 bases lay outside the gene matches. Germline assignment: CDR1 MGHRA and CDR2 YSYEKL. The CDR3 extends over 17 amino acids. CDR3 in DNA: TGCGCCAGCAGCCAGTCTCGGACTAGCGGAAACACCGGGGAGCTGTTTTTT. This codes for CASSQSRTSGNTGELFF.

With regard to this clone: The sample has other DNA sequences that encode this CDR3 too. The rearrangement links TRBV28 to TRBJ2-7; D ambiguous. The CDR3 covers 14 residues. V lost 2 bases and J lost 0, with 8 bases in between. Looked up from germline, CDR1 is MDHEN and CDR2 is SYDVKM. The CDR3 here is CASSLAGSSYEQYF. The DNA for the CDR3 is TGTGCCAGCAGTTTAGCCGGAAGCTCCTACGAGCAGTACTTC. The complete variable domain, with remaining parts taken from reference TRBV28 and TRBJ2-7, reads DVKVTQSSRYLVKRTGEKVFLECVQDMDHENMFWYRQDPGLGLRLIYFSYDVKMKEKGDIPEGYSVSREKKERFSLILESASTNQTSMYLCASSLAGSSYEQYFGPGTRLTVT.

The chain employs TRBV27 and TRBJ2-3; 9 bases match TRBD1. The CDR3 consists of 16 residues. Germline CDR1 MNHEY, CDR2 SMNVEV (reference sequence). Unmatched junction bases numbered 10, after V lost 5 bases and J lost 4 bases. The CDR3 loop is CASSPGQGGQSDTQYF. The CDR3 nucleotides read TGTGCCAGCAGTCCGGGACAGGGTGGTCAATCAGATACGCAGTATTTT.

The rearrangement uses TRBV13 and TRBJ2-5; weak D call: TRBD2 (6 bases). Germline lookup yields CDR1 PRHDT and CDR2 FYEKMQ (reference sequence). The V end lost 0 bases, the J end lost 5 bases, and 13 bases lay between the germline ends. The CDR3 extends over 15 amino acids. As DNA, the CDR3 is TGTGCCAGCAGCTTAGGCCGGAGGGGTATGGAGACCCAGTACTTC. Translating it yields CASSLGRRGMETQYF.

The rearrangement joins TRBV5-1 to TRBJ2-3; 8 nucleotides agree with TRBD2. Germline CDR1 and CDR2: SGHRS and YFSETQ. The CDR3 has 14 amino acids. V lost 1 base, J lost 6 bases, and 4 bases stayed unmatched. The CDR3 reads CASSLPAGADTQYF. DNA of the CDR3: TGCGCCAGCAGCTTGCCAGCGGGGGCCGATACGCAGTATTTT.

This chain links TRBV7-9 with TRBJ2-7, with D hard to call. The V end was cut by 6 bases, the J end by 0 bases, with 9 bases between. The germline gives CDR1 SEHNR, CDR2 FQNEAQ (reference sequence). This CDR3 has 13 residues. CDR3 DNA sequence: TGTGCCAGCAGTGATCCTAACTCCTACGAGCAGTACTTC. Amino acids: CASSDPNSYEQYF.

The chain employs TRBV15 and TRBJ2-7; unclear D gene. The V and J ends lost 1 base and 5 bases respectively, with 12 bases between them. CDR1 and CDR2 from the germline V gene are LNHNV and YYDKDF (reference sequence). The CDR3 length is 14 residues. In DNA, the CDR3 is TGTGCCACCAGCAGAGGCCAGAGGCGGAACGAGCAGTACTTC. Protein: CATSRGQRRNEQYF.

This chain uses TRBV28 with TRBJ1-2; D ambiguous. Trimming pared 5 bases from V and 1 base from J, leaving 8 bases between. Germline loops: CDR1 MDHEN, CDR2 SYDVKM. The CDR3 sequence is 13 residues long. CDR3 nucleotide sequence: TGTGCCAGCAGTGCGACCGGTAACTATGGCTACACCTTC. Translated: CASSATGNYGYTF.

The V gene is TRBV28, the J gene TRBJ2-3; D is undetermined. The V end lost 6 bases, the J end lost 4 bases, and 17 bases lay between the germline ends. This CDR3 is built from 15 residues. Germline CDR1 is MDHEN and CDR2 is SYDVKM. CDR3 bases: TGTGCCAGCAGCTTCTGGGCCGCACGGGCAGATACGCAGTATTTT. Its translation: CASSFWAARADTQYF.

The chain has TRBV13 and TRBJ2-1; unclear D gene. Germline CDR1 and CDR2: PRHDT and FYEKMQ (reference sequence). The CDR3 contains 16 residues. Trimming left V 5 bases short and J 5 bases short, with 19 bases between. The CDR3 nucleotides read TGTGCCAGCAGCCATTCGCCGACCCAAGGCGACAATGAGCAGTTCTTC. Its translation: CASSHSPTQGDNEQFF.

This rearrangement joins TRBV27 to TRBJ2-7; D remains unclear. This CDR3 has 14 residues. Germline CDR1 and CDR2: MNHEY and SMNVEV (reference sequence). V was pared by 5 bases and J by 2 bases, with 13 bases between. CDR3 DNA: TGTGCCAGCAGTGAATTCGACGGTCCCTACGAGCAGTACTTC. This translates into CASSEFDGPYEQYF.

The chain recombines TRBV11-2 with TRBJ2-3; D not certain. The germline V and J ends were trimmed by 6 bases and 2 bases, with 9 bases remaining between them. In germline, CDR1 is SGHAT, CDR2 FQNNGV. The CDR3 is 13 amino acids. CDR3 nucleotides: TGTGCCAGCAGGATGACCAACACAGATACGCAGTATTTT. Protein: CASRMTNTDTQYF.

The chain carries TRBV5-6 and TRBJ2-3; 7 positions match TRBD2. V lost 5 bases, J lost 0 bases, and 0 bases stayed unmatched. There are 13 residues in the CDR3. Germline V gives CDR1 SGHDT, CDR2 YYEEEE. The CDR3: CASSSGSTDTQYF. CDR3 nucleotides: TGTGCCAGCAGTAGCGGGAGCACAGATACGCAGTATTTT.

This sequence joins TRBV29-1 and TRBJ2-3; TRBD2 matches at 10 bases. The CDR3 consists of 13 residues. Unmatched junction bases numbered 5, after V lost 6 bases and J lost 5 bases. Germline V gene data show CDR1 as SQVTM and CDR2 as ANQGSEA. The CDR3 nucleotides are TGCAGCGTAGCGGGAGGGGGCCAAGATACGCAGTATTTT. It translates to CSVAGGGQDTQYF.

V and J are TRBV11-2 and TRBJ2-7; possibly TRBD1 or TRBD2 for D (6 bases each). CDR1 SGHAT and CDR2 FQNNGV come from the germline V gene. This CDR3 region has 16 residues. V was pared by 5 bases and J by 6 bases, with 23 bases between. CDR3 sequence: CASSLSYRARDTEQYF. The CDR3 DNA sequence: TGTGCCAGCAGCCTGTCGTACAGGGCGCGGGATACCGAGCAGTACTTC.

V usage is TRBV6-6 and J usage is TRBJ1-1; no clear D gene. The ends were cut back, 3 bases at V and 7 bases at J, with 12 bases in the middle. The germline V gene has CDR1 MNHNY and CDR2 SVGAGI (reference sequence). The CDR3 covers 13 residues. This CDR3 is CASSYGWGDEAFF. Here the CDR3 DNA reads TGTGCCAGCAGTTATGGGTGGGGAGATGAAGCTTTCTTT.

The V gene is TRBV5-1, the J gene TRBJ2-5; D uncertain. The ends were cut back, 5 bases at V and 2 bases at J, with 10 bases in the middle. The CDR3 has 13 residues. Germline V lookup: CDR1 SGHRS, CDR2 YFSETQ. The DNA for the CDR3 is TGCGCCAGCAGGCCTTCACTGCAAGAGACCCAGTACTTC. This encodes CASRPSLQETQYF.

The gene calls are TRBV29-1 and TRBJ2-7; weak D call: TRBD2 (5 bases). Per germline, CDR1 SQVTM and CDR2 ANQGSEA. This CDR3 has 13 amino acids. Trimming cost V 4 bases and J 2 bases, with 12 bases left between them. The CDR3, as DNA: TGCAGCGTTGCTCGCGGGCCGCCCTACGAGCAGTACTTC. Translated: CSVARGPPYEQYF.

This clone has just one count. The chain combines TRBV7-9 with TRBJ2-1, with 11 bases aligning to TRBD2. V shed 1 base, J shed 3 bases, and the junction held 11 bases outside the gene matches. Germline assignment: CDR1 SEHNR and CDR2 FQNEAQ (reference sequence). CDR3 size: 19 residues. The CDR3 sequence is CASSLVGLFGTSGYNEQFF. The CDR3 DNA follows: TGTGCCAGCAGCTTAGTGGGGTTGTTCGGGACTAGCGGCTACAATGAGCAGTTCTTC.

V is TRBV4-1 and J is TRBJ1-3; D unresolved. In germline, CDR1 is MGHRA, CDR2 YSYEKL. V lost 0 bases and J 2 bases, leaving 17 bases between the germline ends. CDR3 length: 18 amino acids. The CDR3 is CASSQDLRILGTGNTIYF. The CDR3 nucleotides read TGCGCCAGCAGCCAAGATTTGAGGATATTGGGGACTGGAAACACCATATATTTT.

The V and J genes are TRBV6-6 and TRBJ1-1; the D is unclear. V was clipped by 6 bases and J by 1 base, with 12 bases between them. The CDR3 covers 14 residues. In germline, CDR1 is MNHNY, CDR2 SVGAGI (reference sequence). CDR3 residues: CASRQWAGNTEAFF. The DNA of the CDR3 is TGTGCCAGCAGACAGTGGGCCGGGAACACTGAAGCTTTCTTT.

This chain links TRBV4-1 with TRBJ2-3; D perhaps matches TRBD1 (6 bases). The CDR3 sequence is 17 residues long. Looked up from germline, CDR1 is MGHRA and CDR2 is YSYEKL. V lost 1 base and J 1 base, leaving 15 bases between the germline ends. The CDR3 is CASSQGGGVRGTDTQYF. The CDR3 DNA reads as TGCGCCAGCAGCCAAGGAGGGGGAGTTCGGGGCACAGATACGCAGTATTTT.